What follows describes a single TCR beta chain. What it recognizes is unknown. The naive gate required viable CD3+CD4+ or CD3+CD8+ cells with CCR7+CD45RA+CD45RO-CD95-CD27+CD28+ phenotype. This related bone marrow graft donor gave peripheral blood on the day of marrow donation. Sequencing used immunoSEQ multiplex PCR; TCRdb keeps in-frame clones, though not all of them. The data show around 20,000 clones, less than 98% seen once. The sample originates from a study of T cells after posttransplantation cyclophosphamide. Study conclusions and caveats: Recipient CMV seropositivity and CMV reactivation strongly tracked TRB clonality. Blood and skin or GI T cell repertoires showed limited TRB overlap.

The CDR3 has 15 amino acids. Germline V gives CDR1 SGDLS, CDR2 YYNGEE. V shed 0 bases and J 5 bases; nucleotides not matched to a gene: 5. The clonotype originates from a man aged 50 to 60 in good health, CMV-negative, and a related stem cell transplant donor. The sample comprised naive CD4+ T cells sorted from PBMCs. The rearrangement uses TRBV9 and TRBJ2-1; 7 nucleotides agree with TRBD2. CDR3: CASSVGSSGHNEQFF. CDR3 sequence (DNA): TGTGCCAGCAGCGTAGGTTCTAGCGGCCACAATGAGCAGTTCTTC. The complete variable domain, with remaining parts taken from reference TRBV9 and TRBJ2-1, reads DSGVTQTPKHLITATGQRVTLRCSPRSGDLSVYWYQQSLDQGLQFLIQYYNGEERAKGNILERFSAQQFPDLHSELNLSSLELGDSALYFCASSVGSSGHNEQFFGPGTRLTVL.